These 17 T cell receptor beta chains were all obtained from the same sample, sequenced in a study of cytomegalovirus exposure and HLA in healthy donors. The PCR had 60 Vbeta and 13 Jbeta primers. Some clones are missing from TCRdb's copy, which holds only in-frame ones; the method was immunoSEQ multiplex PCR. The sample records approximately 130,000 clones, around 77% being singletons. The sample consisted of PBMCs. The source of these receptors is a man aged 18 to 30 in good health and CMV-seropositive.

CDR3 sequence reads: CASSRDTLNYGYTF. CDR3 sequence (DNA): TGTGCCAGCAGTAGGGACACCCTAAACTATGGCTACACCTTC. The rearrangement joins TRBV6-1 to TRBJ1-2; perhaps TRBD1 as D (6 bases). The germline CDR1 and CDR2 sequences are MNHNS and SASEGT. CDR3 length equals 14 residues. V lost 5 bases, J lost 2 bases, and 12 bases lay in between.

This clone has only a few counts. Within the sample, other DNA sequences also encode this same CDR3. The chain has TRBV28 and TRBJ1-2; 10 bases are a match to TRBD1. The ends lost 5 bases at V and 5 bases at J; junction bases unmatched: 5. The CDR3 contains 14 residues. Germline CDR1 MDHEN, CDR2 SYDVKM. The CDR3, as DNA: TGTGCCAGCAGTCCCGGGACAGGGGTTTATGGCTACACCTTC. Its translation: CASSPGTGVYGYTF.

The chain recombines TRBV20-1 with TRBJ1-2, with no clear D. This CDR3 spans 10 amino acids. Deletions cut 3 bases from V and 8 bases from J, with 7 bases between. CDR1 and CDR2 (germline): DFQATT, SNEGSKA (reference sequence). CDR3 sequence: CSARAGGYTF. Here the CDR3 DNA reads TGCAGTGCTAGGGCCGGGGGCTACACCTTC.

The table lists this clone with a few counts. This chain uses TRBV29-1 with TRBJ1-1, with a weak D call TRBD1 (6 bases). V dropped 6 bases and J dropped 8 bases, with 10 bases sitting between them. The germline V gene has CDR1 SQVTM and CDR2 ANQGSEA. The CDR3 is 10 residues long. The CDR3 DNA follows: TGCAGCGTAGCCGGGACAGAAGCTTTCTTT. It encodes CSVAGTEAFF.

The chain couples TRBV6-1 to TRBJ2-2; 7 bases line up with TRBD2. CDR3 length: 15 amino acids. Germline loops: CDR1 MNHNS, CDR2 SASEGT. The V segment lost 3 bases and the J segment 3 bases; nucleotides outside the gene matches: 4. CDR3 loop: CASSERGRDTGELFF. DNA for the CDR3: TGTGCCAGCAGTGAGCGCGGGAGAGACACCGGGGAGCTGTTTTTT.

V and J are TRBV11-3 and TRBJ1-1; possibly TRBD1 for D (5 bases). The V gene's germline CDR1 is SGHNT and CDR2 YENEEA. There are 15 residues in the CDR3. V was cut by 5 bases and J by 3 bases, with 16 bases left in between. The CDR3 sequence: CASSPGRGVDTEAFF. Written as DNA, the CDR3 is TGTGCCAGCAGCCCCGGGCGGGGGGTCGACACTGAAGCTTTCTTT.

The chain employs TRBV6-1 and TRBJ1-1, with a tentative D call TRBD1 (6 bases). V was pared by 7 bases and J by 4 bases, with 16 bases between. Germline V gives CDR1 MNHNS, CDR2 SASEGT. The CDR3 totals 14 residues. As DNA, the CDR3 is TGTGCCAGCACCGAACAGGGCGAGGGCACTGAAGCTTTCTTT. Translation: CASTEQGEGTEAFF.

The V gene is TRBV4-1, the J gene TRBJ2-1; TRBD2 is a possible D gene (5 bases). V lost 1 base and J lost 0, with 10 bases in between. Germline CDR1 and CDR2: MGHRA and YSYEKL. This CDR3 comprises 16 residues. The CDR3 DNA is TGCGCCAGCAGCCAAGTCGGAGGATTCTCCTACAATGAGCAGTTCTTC. This sequence encodes CASSQVGGFSYNEQFF.

V is TRBV27 and J is TRBJ2-7; D is ambiguous. Trimming took off 0 bases at V and 7 bases at J, with 13 bases between the two ends. The germline gives CDR1 MNHEY, CDR2 SMNVEV (reference sequence). The CDR3 has 14 residues. The CDR3 DNA reads as TGTGCCAGCAGTTTATCCCTCGTGGGCAGAGAGCAGTACTTC. Protein product: CASSLSLVGREQYF.

The chain combines TRBV4-1 with TRBJ2-7, with 9 bases fitting TRBD2. The CDR3 spans 15 residues. V lost 1 base to trimming and J lost 7 bases; unmatched junction nucleotides: 8. From germline, CDR1 is MGHRA and CDR2 YSYEKL. The CDR3 DNA sequence: TGCGCCAGCAGCCAAGCGCTAGCGGGACCAGGGGAGCAGTACTTC. Encoded protein: CASSQALAGPGEQYF.

J is TRBJ1-6 and V is TRBV9; D ambiguous. V gave up 1 base and J gave up 2 bases, with 4 bases separating them. Germline V gives CDR1 SGDLS, CDR2 YYNGEE. There are 14 residues in the CDR3. CDR3 in amino acids: CASSVQAYNSPLHF. CDR3 bases: TGTGCCAGCAGCGTACAGGCCTATAATTCACCCCTCCACTTT. Full variable domain (outside the CDR3, taken from reference TRBV9 and TRBJ1-6): DSGVTQTPKHLITATGQRVTLRCSPRSGDLSVYWYQQSLDQGLQFLIQYYNGEERAKGNILERFSAQQFPDLHSELNLSSLELGDSALYFCASSVQAYNSPLHFGNGTRLTVT.

This clone was recorded only once. V is TRBV2 and J is TRBJ1-5; D perhaps matches TRBD1 (6 bases). Trimming took 5 bases from V and 0 from J, leaving 11 bases between them. The CDR3 is 15 residues long. The V gene's germline CDR1 is SNHLY and CDR2 FYNNEI. In DNA form, the CDR3 reads TGTGCCAGCAGTTATACAGGGTATAGCAATCAGCCCCAGCATTTT. The encoded protein is CASSYTGYSNQPQHF.

V is TRBV27 and J is TRBJ2-7; perhaps TRBD1 as D (5 bases). Germline-derived CDR1 and CDR2 are MNHEY and SMNVEV (reference sequence). This CDR3 is 13 amino acids long. Trimming stripped 4 bases from V and 3 bases from J, with 10 bases between. This chain's CDR3 is CASSSGMSYEQYF. In DNA form, the CDR3 reads TGTGCCAGCAGTTCAGGGATGAGCTACGAGCAGTACTTC.

This chain uses TRBV4-1 with TRBJ1-3, with D unresolved. The CDR3 consists of 14 residues. Trimming pared 0 bases from V and 3 bases from J, leaving 6 bases between. Germline V gene lookup returns CDR1 MGHRA and CDR2 YSYEKL. CDR3 nucleotides: TGCGCCAGCAGCCAAGAACCGGTTGGAAACACCATATATTTT. Protein product: CASSQEPVGNTIYF.

The chain carries TRBV19 and TRBJ1-1, with D possibly matching TRBD1 (5 bases). Germline V gene lookup returns CDR1 LNHDA and CDR2 SQIVND (reference sequence). This CDR3 is built from 14 residues. Between the trimmed V and J ends, which lost 7 bases and 0 bases, there was a span of 12 bases. Written as DNA, the CDR3 is TGTGCCAGTATCCTAAGGGGCATGAACACTGAAGCTTTCTTT. Its translation is CASILRGMNTEAFF.

This sequence joins TRBV19 and TRBJ2-2, with 15 nucleotides matching TRBD2. V lost 6 bases to trimming and J lost 0 bases; unmatched junction nucleotides: 5. The length of the CDR3 is 18 residues. Germline lookup yields CDR1 LNHDA and CDR2 SQIVND (reference sequence). CDR3 amino acids: CASSRGLAGGPNTGELFF. As DNA, the CDR3 is TGTGCCAGTAGCAGGGGACTAGCGGGGGGACCGAACACCGGGGAGCTGTTTTTT.

This clone was observed a single time. The chain carries TRBV5-3 and TRBJ1-4; 10 bases are shared with TRBD1. TRBV5-3 is labeled an ORF, and its function is uncertain. Unmatched junction bases numbered 10, after V lost 4 bases and J lost 13 bases. The CDR3 extends over 14 amino acids. The CDR3 sequence: CARSLGTGEVGLFF. CDR3 DNA: TGTGCCAGAAGCCTCGGGACAGGGGAAGTTGGACTGTTTTTT.